The 20 T cell receptor beta chains given below trace back to one sample, sequenced in a study of siplizumab effects on memory and regulatory T cells. Measured with immunoSEQ multiplex PCR; TCRdb has only the in-frame clones, and not every one. This table has 65,000 to 85,000 clones, 93% appearing once. The sequenced sample was CD8+ T cells sorted from blood. All receptors derive from a human donor in good health.

The chain carries TRBV5-4 and TRBJ2-3; TRBD2 matches at 11 bases. The CDR3 length is 17 residues. J gave up 4 bases and V 4 bases, and 11 bases lay outside the gene matches. Germline V CDR1 and CDR2: SGHNT, YYREEE (reference sequence). The CDR3 bases are TGTGCCAGCAGCCACCTTAGCGGGGGGGCTTCCGCAGATACGCAGTATTTT. Translating it yields CASSHLSGGASADTQYF. Complete variable domain (other parts from reference TRBV5-4 and TRBJ2-3): ETGVTQSPTHLIKTRGQQVTLRCSSQSGHNTVSWYQQALGQGPQFIFQYYREEENGRGNFPPRFSGLQFPNYSSELNVNALELDDSALYLCASSHLSGGASADTQYFGPGTRLTVL.

The V gene is TRBV7-8, the J gene TRBJ1-1; a weak D match, TRBD1 (5 bases). The length of the CDR3 is 19 residues. Looked up from germline, CDR1 is SGHVS and CDR2 is FQNEAQ. V lost 5 bases and J 1 base, leaving 26 bases between the germline ends. DNA for the CDR3: TGTGCCAGCAGCGCGACCATAGGGCCCCCCGGGACGGGGAACACTGAAGCTTTCTTT. Amino acids: CASSATIGPPGTGNTEAFF.

The CDR3 coding sequence is TGTGCTAGTGGATACTTCCCGGGACTCCGAGCTAACTATGGCTACACCTTC. Translation gives CASGYFPGLRANYGYTF. The chain employs TRBV12-5 and TRBJ1-2, with D maybe TRBD1 (5 bases). This CDR3 is built from 17 residues. Trimming left V 6 bases short and J 0 bases short, with 20 bases between. Germline CDR1 and CDR2: LGHNT and FRNRAP.

V and J are TRBV19 and TRBJ1-3, with D hard to call. The V and J ends lost 3 bases and 8 bases respectively, with 11 bases between them. Germline CDR1 LNHDA, CDR2 SQIVND (reference sequence). The CDR3 is 13 amino acids. CDR3 region: CASSILNGDTIYF. CDR3 sequence (DNA): TGTGCCAGTAGTATCCTTAATGGGGACACCATATATTTT.

This clone was seen a few times. The rearrangement links TRBV19 to TRBJ1-5, with 7 bases that match TRBD1. Germline-derived CDR1 and CDR2 are LNHDA and SQIVND (reference sequence). With 2 bases clipped from V and 3 bases from J, the junction kept 7 bases outside the gene matches. The CDR3 is 16 residues long. This CDR3 is CASSISGTAFNQPQHF. DNA of the CDR3: TGTGCCAGTAGTATAAGCGGGACAGCTTTCAATCAGCCCCAGCATTTT.

The chain has TRBV9 and TRBJ2-7, with unresolved D. This CDR3 has 12 residues. Germline CDR1 and CDR2: SGDLS and YYNGEE. Trimming removed 0 bases from V and 5 bases from J, with 6 bases in between. CDR3 sequence reads: CASSVGFDEQYF. CDR3 in DNA: TGTGCCAGCAGCGTAGGTTTTGACGAGCAGTACTTC.

The genes are TRBV7-7 and TRBJ2-2; the D gene is possibly TRBD1 (9 bases). The V and J ends lost 11 bases and 0 bases respectively, with 16 bases between them. Looked up from germline, CDR1 is SSHAT and CDR2 is FNYEAQ (reference sequence). The CDR3 sequence is 15 residues long. This CDR3 reads CAVRGDRANTGELFF. The CDR3 DNA sequence: TGTGCCGTGCGGGGGGACAGGGCGAACACCGGGGAGCTGTTTTTT.

The V call is TRBV30, the J call TRBJ2-7; D possibly corresponds to TRBD1 (6 bases). Trimming shortened V by 4 bases and J by 11 bases, and 18 bases separated the two germline ends. CDR1 and CDR2 (germline): GTSNPN, SVGIG (reference sequence). This CDR3 spans 12 amino acids. CDR3 bases: TGTGCCTGGAAGGGAGAGGGGGTGGGAAAGTACTTC. Its translation: CAWKGEGVGKYF.

This clone was recorded a few times. The J gene is TRBJ1-5, the V gene TRBV27; D ambiguous. Germline V gene data show CDR1 as MNHEY and CDR2 as SMNVEV (reference sequence). The CDR3 contains 13 residues. V was shortened by 5 bases and J by 4 bases, with 9 bases between the two germline ends. The CDR3 DNA is TGTGCCAGCAGTCAAGTCGAAAATCAGCCCCAGCATTTT. Encoded protein: CASSQVENQPQHF.

A word on this clone: Other DNA sequences of this sample code for an identical CDR3. J is TRBJ1-1 and V is TRBV5-1; 9 bases are shared with TRBD1. This CDR3 spans 14 amino acids. From germline, CDR1 is SGHRS and CDR2 YFSETQ. V lost 4 bases, J lost 2 bases, and 3 bases stayed unmatched. The CDR3 reads CASSPGQGNTEAFF. DNA for the CDR3: TGCGCCAGCAGCCCGGGACAGGGCAACACTGAAGCTTTCTTT.

The gene calls are TRBV9 and TRBJ1-6; tentative D call: TRBD1 (6 bases). The CDR3 sequence is 14 residues long. Per the germline V gene, CDR1 is SGDLS and CDR2 is YYNGEE. The V end lost 4 bases, the J end lost 6 bases, and 11 bases lay between the germline ends. The CDR3 nucleotides read TGTGCCAGCAGCCCTACAGGGCCTAATTCACCCCTCCACTTT. Protein: CASSPTGPNSPLHF.

This chain connects TRBV9 to TRBJ2-5; D unresolved. Germline CDR1 and CDR2: SGDLS and YYNGEE. V was clipped by 0 bases and J by 1 base, with 7 bases between them. This CDR3 has 14 amino acids. CDR3 nucleotides: TGTGCCAGCAGCGTAGGTCAGTCCCAAGAGACCCAGTACTTC. It translates to CASSVGQSQETQYF.

J is TRBJ2-5 and V is TRBV9; possible D gene TRBD2, 6 bases. The CDR3 length is 14 residues. Germline V gene data show CDR1 as SGDLS and CDR2 as YYNGEE. With 0 bases removed from V and 5 bases from J, the gap between germline ends came to 11 bases. The CDR3, as DNA: TGTGCCAGCAGCGTAGTCGGGGGTGGGGAGACCCAGTACTTC. Its protein product is CASSVVGGGETQYF.

This clone was detected only once. The chain uses TRBV6-1 and TRBJ1-1; D is unclear. V lost 4 bases and J lost 1, with 10 bases in between. This CDR3 spans 14 amino acids. The germline gives CDR1 MNHNS, CDR2 SASEGT. Here the CDR3 DNA reads TGTGCCAGCAGTGGATTATATGCGAACACTGAAGCTTTCTTT. This gives the protein CASSGLYANTEAFF.

The chain has TRBV11-2 and TRBJ1-4, with D possibly matching TRBD1 (6 bases). V was clipped by 1 base and J by 8 bases, with 11 bases between them. Germline CDR1 reads SGHAT; CDR2 reads FQNNGV. The CDR3 runs to 14 residues. CDR3 loop: CASSLGRGGEKLFF. In nucleotides, the CDR3 is TGTGCCAGCAGCTTAGGCAGGGGCGGCGAAAAACTGTTTTTT.

The chain links TRBV9 to TRBJ2-7; D perhaps matches TRBD2 (6 bases). The germline V gene encodes CDR1 SGDLS and CDR2 YYNGEE. With 4 bases removed from V and 5 bases from J, the gap between germline ends came to 13 bases. The CDR3 sequence is 13 residues long. The CDR3 DNA reads as TGTGCCAGCAGCTACACGGGAGTCGACGAGCAGTACTTC. Its translation is CASSYTGVDEQYF.

The V and J genes are TRBV4-3 and TRBJ1-2, with TRBD1 matching over 8 bases. The CDR3 spans 13 residues. With V trimmed by 4 bases and J by 7 bases, 5 bases remained unmatched. Germline V lookup: CDR1 LGHNA, CDR2 YSLEER. The CDR3 loop reads CASSLNRGTGYTF. CDR3 sequence (DNA): TGCGCCAGCAGCCTCAACAGGGGGACTGGCTACACCTTC.

This chain uses TRBV9 with TRBJ1-4; D uncertain. V shed 5 bases and J shed 7 bases, with 15 bases lying between them. The CDR3 is made up of 14 amino acids. Germline V lookup: CDR1 SGDLS, CDR2 YYNGEE. The CDR3 reads CASSHGSRAEKLFF. In nucleotides, the CDR3 is TGTGCCAGCAGTCACGGTAGCCGGGCTGAAAAACTGTTTTTT.

V gene TRBV11-3 combines with J gene TRBJ2-1; TRBD1 or TRBD2 may be the D gene (5 bases each). V shed 3 bases and J shed 2 bases, with 8 bases lying between them. Germline V CDR1 and CDR2: SGHNT, YENEEA. The CDR3 has 14 residues. CDR3 sequence (DNA): TGTGCCAGCAGCTTGGGGGTGGCCTACAATGAGCAGTTCTTC. Translation: CASSLGVAYNEQFF.

This clone showed up just once. The V call is TRBV6-5, the J call TRBJ2-5; 7 nucleotides match TRBD2. From germline, CDR1 is MNHEY and CDR2 SVGAGI. With V trimmed by 0 bases and J by 4 bases, 2 bases remained unmatched. The CDR3 spans 14 residues. CDR3 nucleotides: TGTGCCAGCAGTTACTCTGCTAGCGGAGAGACCCAGTACTTC. Amino acid sequence: CASSYSASGETQYF.